Each of the 21 T cell receptor beta chains below was sequenced from the same sample in a study of cytomegalovirus exposure and HLA in healthy donors. 13 Jbeta primers and 60 Vbeta primers were used for the PCR. Method: immunoSEQ multiplex PCR; TCRdb's copy keeps in-frame clones and lacks some. The table includes under 150,000 clones, nearly 80% detected once. Source material: PBMCs. The origin of the receptors is a male donor in good health and CMV-seronegative.

The V gene is TRBV7-8, the J gene TRBJ2-4; a weak D match, TRBD1 (6 bases). The CDR3 spans 17 residues. Germline CDR1 and CDR2: SGHVS and FQNEAQ. The ends were cut back, 5 bases at V and 0 bases at J, with 17 bases in the middle. The CDR3 region is CASSQGRLTQAKNIQYF. Here the CDR3 DNA reads TGTGCCAGCAGCCAGGGGCGACTCACTCAAGCCAAAAACATTCAGTACTTC.

The chain joins TRBV9 to TRBJ2-3; D unresolved. The CDR3 runs to 14 residues. V lost 0 bases to trimming and J lost 2 bases, with 7 bases between them. CDR1 is SGDLS and CDR2 is YYNGEE in the germline V gene. The DNA of the CDR3 is TGTGCCAGCAGCGTAGATCCATTCACAGATACGCAGTATTTT. Translated, it gives CASSVDPFTDTQYF.

This chain connects TRBV6-6 to TRBJ1-1; a possible D gene is TRBD1 (5 bases). V was trimmed by 11 bases and J by 4 bases, leaving 14 bases between them. CDR3 length: 12 residues. Germline lookup yields CDR1 MNHNY and CDR2 SVGAGI (reference sequence). The CDR3 DNA reads TGTGCCGGCCGGGACTCAGCCACTGAAGCTTTCTTT. Translated: CAGRDSATEAFF.

This chain links TRBV18 with TRBJ2-1; tentative D call: TRBD2 (5 bases). The germline V and J ends were trimmed by 0 bases and 8 bases, with 8 bases remaining between them. CDR1 is KGHSH, CDR2 LQKENI, per germline. This CDR3 is built from 13 residues. CDR3 in amino acids: CASSPPLGDEQFF. CDR3 DNA: TGTGCCAGCTCACCACCTCTCGGGGATGAGCAGTTCTTC.

This clone was seen more than once but under ten times. The chain joins TRBV5-4 to TRBJ2-1, with D possibly matching TRBD1 (5 bases). V dropped 1 base and J dropped 7 bases, with 9 bases sitting between them. The CDR3 contains 13 residues. Per germline, CDR1 SGHNT and CDR2 YYREEE (reference sequence). The CDR3 is CASSLWSGNEQFF. In DNA form, the CDR3 reads TGTGCCAGCAGCTTGTGGTCAGGGAATGAGCAGTTCTTC. The whole variable domain, filled in from reference TRBV5-4 and TRBJ2-1, reads ETGVTQSPTHLIKTRGQQVTLRCSSQSGHNTVSWYQQALGQGPQFIFQYYREEENGRGNFPPRFSGLQFPNYSSELNVNALELDDSALYLCASSLWSGNEQFFGPGTRLTVL.

The chain combines TRBV28 with TRBJ2-7; possibly TRBD2 for D (5 bases). CDR1 and CDR2 (germline): MDHEN, SYDVKM. V was cut by 5 bases and J by 0 bases, with 20 bases left in between. This CDR3 region has 17 residues. The CDR3 DNA sequence: TGTGCCAGCAGTCTGGCCTTCGGAGGCCCGTACTCCTACGAGCAGTACTTC. Protein: CASSLAFGGPYSYEQYF.

This clone was observed a single time. The sample has other DNA sequences that encode this CDR3 too. This sequence joins TRBV5-1 and TRBJ2-3; no firm D call. CDR3 length: 12 residues. From germline, CDR1 is SGHRS and CDR2 YFSETQ. Deletions cut 0 bases from V and 3 bases from J, with 2 bases between. The CDR3 region has the DNA TGCGCCAGCAGCTTGGCGACAGATACGCAGTATTTT. Protein sequence: CASSLATDTQYF.

The chain couples TRBV7-2 to TRBJ1-1, with a tentative D call TRBD1 (5 bases). Germline-derived CDR1 and CDR2 are SGHTA and FQGNSA. Trimming shortened V by 4 bases and J by 0 bases, and 12 bases separated the two germline ends. The CDR3 covers 15 residues. The CDR3 DNA reads as TGTGCCAGCAGCTCAGTAGGGACTGTGAACACTGAAGCTTTCTTT. As protein: CASSSVGTVNTEAFF.

This chain uses TRBV7-3 with TRBJ2-1, with 11 bases matching TRBD2. Germline V gene sequence: CDR1 SGHTA, CDR2 FQGTGA. CDR3 length: 17 amino acids. V was pared by 5 bases and J by 5 bases, with 11 bases of the junction left unmatched. CDR3 nucleotide sequence: TGTGCCAGCAGCCCCCGGGTAGCGGGGGGGCGACACAATGAGCAGTTCTTC. This encodes CASSPRVAGGRHNEQFF.

The chain has TRBV4-3 and TRBJ2-1; D uncertain. Germline lookup yields CDR1 LGHNA and CDR2 YSLEER. The V and J ends lost 2 bases and 6 bases respectively, with 26 bases between them. This CDR3 is built from 19 residues. The CDR3 spells CASSQLFRRKVSTINEQFF. The CDR3 DNA follows: TGCGCCAGCAGCCAATTATTTCGAAGAAAGGTTAGCACCATCAATGAGCAGTTCTTC.

This chain connects TRBV10-3 to TRBJ1-1; D unresolved. V was clipped by 1 base and J by 0 bases, with 6 bases between them. CDR3 size: 14 residues. Germline V lookup: CDR1 ENHRY, CDR2 SYGVKD. CDR3 loop: CAISEWQLNTEAFF. The DNA for the CDR3 is TGTGCCATCAGTGAGTGGCAGTTGAACACTGAAGCTTTCTTT.

The chain joins TRBV6-6 to TRBJ2-1; 8 nucleotides line up with TRBD1. Germline CDR1 reads MNHNY; CDR2 reads SVGAGI (reference sequence). There are 15 residues in the CDR3. The junction had 6 bases not matched to a gene; V was cut back by 2 bases and J by 6 bases. The CDR3 DNA reads TGTGCCAGCAGTTACCCCGGGACAGGTCGCAATGAGCAGTTCTTC. It specifies CASSYPGTGRNEQFF.

This clone was observed a single time. The J gene is TRBJ2-5, the V gene TRBV9, with 11 bases matching TRBD2. The tail of the sequence fits TRBJ2-7 better, so the J call may be wrong. Germline CDR1 and CDR2: SGDLS and YYNGEE. This CDR3 comprises 14 residues. The CDR3 sequence: CASSVTSGASEQYF. In nucleotides, the CDR3 is TGTGCCAGCAGCGTGACTAGCGGGGCAAGCGAGCAGTACTTC.

The CDR3 sequence is CATSGGASGNTIYF. CDR3 DNA sequence: TGTGCCACCAGCGGCGGAGCTTCTGGAAACACCATATATTTT. This rearrangement joins TRBV28 to TRBJ1-3; D not certain. The length of the CDR3 is 14 residues. V was shortened by 10 bases and J by 1 base, with 14 bases between the two germline ends. Germline V CDR1 and CDR2: MDHEN, SYDVKM.

J is TRBJ1-2 and V is TRBV5-5, with TRBD1 matching 7 bases. This CDR3 is built from 14 residues. V shed 0 bases and J 8 bases; nucleotides not matched to a gene: 7. The V gene's germline CDR1 is SGHKS and CDR2 YYEKEE (reference sequence). The CDR3 nucleotides are TGTGCCAGCAGCTTGGAACCTACAGGGGAAGGCTACACCTTC. Its translation: CASSLEPTGEGYTF.

V is TRBV18 and J is TRBJ1-1; D gene ambiguous. Trimming cost V 3 bases and J 5 bases, with 13 bases left between them. This CDR3 region has 14 residues. Germline V gene sequence: CDR1 KGHSH, CDR2 LQKENI. For the CDR3, the DNA is TGTGCCAGCTCACCGCTTGCATCTAAGACTGAAGCTTTCTTT. Translating it yields CASSPLASKTEAFF. The full variable domain, with the rest looked up from reference TRBV18 and TRBJ1-1, is NAGVMQNPRHLVRRRGQEARLRCSPMKGHSHVYWYRQLPEEGLKFMVYLQKENIIDESGMPKERFSAEFPKEGPSILRIQQVVRGDSAAYFCASSPLASKTEAFFGQGTRLTVV.

This clone showed up just a few times. The chain couples TRBV4-2 to TRBJ1-3; no clear D. The CDR3 has 15 amino acids. Trimming took off 0 bases at V and 2 bases at J, with 8 bases between the two ends. The germline CDR1 and CDR2 sequences are LGHNA and YNFKEQ. The CDR3 is CASSQETSTGNTIYF. CDR3 coding DNA: TGTGCCAGCAGCCAAGAAACATCCACTGGAAACACCATATATTTT.

The chain carries TRBV10-2 and TRBJ2-2; the match to TRBD1 covers 7 bases. Looked up from germline, CDR1 is WSHSY and CDR2 is SAAADI. The CDR3 is 18 amino acids. J gave up 6 bases and V 5 bases, and 18 bases lay outside the gene matches. The CDR3 sequence is CASSPNHPDRESSGELFF. CDR3 in DNA: TGCGCCAGCAGTCCCAACCACCCTGACAGGGAAAGTTCCGGGGAGCTGTTTTTT.

In its sample, this clone was seen a few times. The J gene is TRBJ1-2, the V gene TRBV2; D is possibly TRBD1 (5 bases). V gave up 6 bases and J gave up 4 bases, with 9 bases separating them. The CDR3 contains 12 residues. Per the germline V gene, CDR1 is SNHLY and CDR2 is FYNNEI. The CDR3: CASRHDSYGYTF. Here the CDR3 DNA reads TGTGCCAGCAGGCACGACAGCTATGGCTACACCTTC. Full variable domain (missing parts from reference TRBV2 and TRBJ1-2): EPEVTQTPSHQVTQMGQEVILRCVPISNHLYFYWYRQILGQKVEFLVSFYNNEISEKSEIFDDQFSVERPDGSNFTLKIRSTKLEDSAMYFCASRHDSYGYTFGSGTRLTVV.

This sequence joins TRBV9 and TRBJ1-5; 10 nucleotides line up with TRBD1. The CDR3 covers 15 residues. CDR1 and CDR2 (germline): SGDLS, YYNGEE. V lost 0 bases, J lost 4 bases, and 1 base stayed unmatched. In nucleotides, the CDR3 is TGTGCCAGCAGCGTAGGGGGACAGGGGAATCAGCCCCAGCATTTT. It is translated as CASSVGGQGNQPQHF.

The CDR3 is CASSLGGGAPTDTQYF. The DNA of the CDR3 is TGTGCCAGCAGCTTAGGTGGGGGCGCGCCCACAGATACGCAGTATTTT. J is TRBJ2-3 and V is TRBV7-2; perhaps TRBD1 as D (6 bases). V lost 1 base, J lost 2 bases, and 13 bases lay in between. The CDR3 consists of 16 residues. Germline values: CDR1 SGHTA, CDR2 FQGNSA.